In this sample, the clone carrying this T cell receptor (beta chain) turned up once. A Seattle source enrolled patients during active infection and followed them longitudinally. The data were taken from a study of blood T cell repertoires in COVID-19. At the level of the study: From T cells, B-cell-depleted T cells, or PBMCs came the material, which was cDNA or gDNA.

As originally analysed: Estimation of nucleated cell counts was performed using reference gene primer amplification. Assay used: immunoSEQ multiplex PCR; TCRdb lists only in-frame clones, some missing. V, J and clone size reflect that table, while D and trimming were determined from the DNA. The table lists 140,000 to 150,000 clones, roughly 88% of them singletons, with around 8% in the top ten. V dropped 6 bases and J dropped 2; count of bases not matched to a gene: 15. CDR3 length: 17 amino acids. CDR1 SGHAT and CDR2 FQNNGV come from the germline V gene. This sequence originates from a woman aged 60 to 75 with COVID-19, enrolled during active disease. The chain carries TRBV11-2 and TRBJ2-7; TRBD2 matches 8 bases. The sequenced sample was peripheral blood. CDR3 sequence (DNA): TGTGCCAGCAGAAACAAGCGGGGGCCACGCTCAGCCTACGAGCAGTACTTC. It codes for CASRNKRGPRSAYEQYF.